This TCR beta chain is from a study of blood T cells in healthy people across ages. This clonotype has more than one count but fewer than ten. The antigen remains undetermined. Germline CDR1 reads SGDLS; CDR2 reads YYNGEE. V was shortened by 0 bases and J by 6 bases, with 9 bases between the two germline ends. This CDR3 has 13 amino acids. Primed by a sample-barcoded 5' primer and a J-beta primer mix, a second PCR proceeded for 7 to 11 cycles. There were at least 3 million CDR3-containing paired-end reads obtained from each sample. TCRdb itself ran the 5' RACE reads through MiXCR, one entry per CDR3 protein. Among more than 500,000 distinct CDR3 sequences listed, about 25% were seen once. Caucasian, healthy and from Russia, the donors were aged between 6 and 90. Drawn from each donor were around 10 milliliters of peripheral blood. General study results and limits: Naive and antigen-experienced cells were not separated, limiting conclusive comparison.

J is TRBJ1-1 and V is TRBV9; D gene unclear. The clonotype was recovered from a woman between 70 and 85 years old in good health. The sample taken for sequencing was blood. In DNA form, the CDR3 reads TGTGCCAGCAGCGTAGTTGTAGACGCTGAAGCTTTCTTT. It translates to CASSVVVDAEAFF.